Following are 26 T cell receptor beta chains from one sample sequenced in a study of T cells in Graves' hyperthyroidism and ophthalmopathy. Amplified TCR beta CDR3 regions came from RNA transcripts. First-round RT-PCR with HTBI primers amplified the TCR CDR3 region. MiXCR, run by TCRdb on the multiplex PCR reads, gives a single entry per CDR3 protein. The sample has about 640,000 distinct CDR3 sequences, around 20% seen once; the top ten hold about 35%. The sequencing input was blood. These receptor sequences come from a man between 25 and 39 years old with Graves' ophthalmopathy.

This clonotype appeared a few times. A read error may account for a junction end that differs from germline. The gene calls are TRBV20-1 and TRBJ1-2; D is undetermined. Per germline, CDR1 DFQATT and CDR2 SNEGSKA (reference sequence). The CDR3 has 12 amino acids. This CDR3 is CSARDRGHSVAF. CDR3 DNA: TGCAGTGCTAGAGATCGCGGTCACTCAGTAGCCTTC.

This clonotype was picked up many times. J is TRBJ1-2 and V is TRBV2, with TRBD1 matching 9 bases. CDR3 length: 14 amino acids. From germline, CDR1 is SNHLY and CDR2 FYNNEI. In nucleotides, the CDR3 is TGTGTTACGAAAGGGGGGACAGGGAGCTATGGCTACACCTTC. It encodes CVTKGGTGSYGYTF. Looking up the rest from reference TRBV2 and TRBJ1-2 gives the full variable domain: EPEVTQTPSHQVTQMGQEVILRCVPISNHLYFYWYRQILGQKVEFLVSFYNNEISEKSEIFDDQFSVERPDGSNFTLKIRSTKLEDSAMYFCVTKGGTGSYGYTFGSGTRLTVV.

This clonotype turned up a few times. This chain uses TRBV28 with TRBJ2-3; D may correspond to TRBD1 or TRBD2 (6 bases each). Germline lookup yields CDR1 MDHEN and CDR2 SYDVKM. The CDR3 has 14 residues. Trimming took 6 bases from V and 6 from J, leaving 16 bases between them. The CDR3 region is CASRLYRGQDTQYF. The CDR3 coding sequence is TGTGCCAGCAGGCTCTACCGGGGGCAGGATACGCAGTATTTT.

This clonotype was counted many times. The chain combines TRBV7-2 with TRBJ2-3; D remains unclear. The ends were cut back, 2 bases at V and 2 bases at J, with 14 bases in the middle. This CDR3 contains 16 residues. Looked up from germline, CDR1 is SGHTA and CDR2 is FQGNSA. The CDR3 nucleotides read TGTGCCAGCAGCTTAAATGGTCCCCAGAACACAGATACGCAGTATTTT. This sequence encodes CASSLNGPQNTDTQYF. The full variable domain, with the rest looked up from reference TRBV7-2 and TRBJ2-3, is GAGVSQSPSNKVTEKGKDVELRCDPISGHTALYWYRQSLGQGLEFLIYFQGNSAPDKSGLPSDRFSAERTGGSVSTLTIQRTQQEDSAVYLCASSLNGPQNTDTQYFGPGTRLTVL.

In its sample, this clonotype was seen a few times. The V call is TRBV6-5, the J call TRBJ1-1; no definite D call. The CDR3 runs to 13 residues. Germline V gene data show CDR1 as MNHEY and CDR2 as SVGAGI. The V end was cut by 2 bases, the J end by 5 bases, with 9 bases between. The CDR3 DNA sequence: TGTGCCAGCAGTTACGGCTCCGGGACTGAAGCTTTCTTT. This codes for CASSYGSGTEAFF.

This clonotype showed up many times. V usage is TRBV11-2 and J usage is TRBJ2-2, with a weak D call TRBD1 (5 bases). In germline, CDR1 is SGHAT, CDR2 FQNNGV. The CDR3 covers 15 residues. V lost 4 bases to trimming and J lost 1 base, with 10 bases between them. CDR3 amino acids: CASSSGRGNTGELFF. The CDR3 DNA reads as TGTGCCAGCAGCTCCGGAAGGGGGAACACCGGGGAGCTGTTTTTT.

The rearrangement links TRBV7-8 to TRBJ2-1, with D perhaps TRBD1 (6 bases). The V gene lost 6 bases and the J gene lost 7 bases, with 10 bases spanning the gap. CDR1 SGHVS and CDR2 FQNEAQ come from the germline V gene. The length of the CDR3 is 12 residues. The DNA for the CDR3 is TGTGCCAGCAGATCAGGGGTTAATGAGCAGTTCTTC. This gives the protein CASRSGVNEQFF.

J is TRBJ1-5 and V is TRBV4-3; TRBD1 aligns across 9 bases. The CDR3 runs 18 residues. V shed 4 bases, J shed 3 bases, and the junction held 13 bases outside the gene matches. Germline V lookup: CDR1 LGHNA, CDR2 YSLEER. Written as DNA, the CDR3 is TGCGCCAGCAGCCCCGCACCTCCCGGGACAGGGTACAATCAGCCCCAGCATTTT. Residues: CASSPAPPGTGYNQPQHF.

This clonotype was recorded many times. CDR3 sequence: CASSLGQALYSYEQYF. CDR3 bases: TGTGCCAGCAGCTTAGGTCAAGCTCTCTACTCCTACGAGCAGTACTTC. This chain joins TRBV11-2 and TRBJ2-7; D ambiguous. CDR1 and CDR2 from the germline V gene are SGHAT and FQNNGV. V lost 1 base and J lost 0, with 13 bases in between. This CDR3 is built from 16 residues. Full variable domain (rest looked up from reference TRBV11-2 and TRBJ2-7): EAGVAQSPRYKIIEKRQSVAFWCNPISGHATLYWYQQILGQGPKLLIQFQNNGVVDDSQLPKDRFSAERLKGVDSTLKIQPAKLEDSAVYLCASSLGQALYSYEQYFGPGTRLTVT.

This clonotype came up a few times. DNA of the CDR3: TGCGCCAGCAGCTTGTACCCCACTAGCGGGAGTTGGGCCAAAAACATTCAGTACTTC. This sequence encodes CASSLYPTSGSWAKNIQYF. This chain uses TRBV5-1 with TRBJ2-4; 11 nucleotides align to TRBD2. The CDR3 loop spans 19 amino acids. Germline CDR1 SGHRS, CDR2 YFSETQ. The V and J ends lost 1 base and 1 base, in that order; junction bases with no gene match: 10.

With respect to this clonotype: Mismatch with germline at one junction end may stem from a read error. The rearrangement uses TRBV24-1 and TRBJ1-6; D is ambiguous. CDR3 length: 18 amino acids. CDR1 and CDR2 from the germline V gene are KGHDR and SFDVKD. The chain's CDR3 is CASSSTFTLRVNNSPLHF. Here the CDR3 DNA reads TGTGCCAGCAGTTCCACTTTCACCCTCCGGGTTAATAATTCACCCCTCCACTTT.

There are many counts of this clonotype. The chain couples TRBV12-3 or TRBV12-4 to TRBJ2-1, with unresolved D. This CDR3 is 15 amino acids long. V dropped 2 bases and J dropped 6 bases, with 14 bases sitting between them. CDR3: CASSLRVGVANEQFF. The CDR3 DNA is TGTGCCAGCAGTTTAAGGGTAGGAGTGGCCAATGAGCAGTTCTTC.

In this sample, this clonotype turned up many times. The chain's CDR3 is CASSLTGYQETQYF. In DNA, the CDR3 is TGTGCCAGCAGCCTTACAGGGTACCAAGAGACCCAGTACTTC. The chain couples TRBV7-9 to TRBJ2-5; tentative D call: TRBD1 (6 bases). Trimming cost V 5 bases and J 0 bases, with 10 bases left between them. CDR3 length: 14 amino acids. Per the germline V gene, CDR1 is SEHNR and CDR2 is FQNEAQ (reference sequence).

This clonotype was seen only a few times. The chain is built from TRBV20-1 and TRBJ2-5; 14 bases are shared with TRBD2. Germline V CDR1 and CDR2: DFQATT, SNEGSKA (reference sequence). V lost 6 bases to trimming and J lost 5 bases; unmatched junction nucleotides: 20. CDR3 length equals 19 residues. The CDR3: CSALGGTSGRGGGEETQYF. The CDR3 DNA reads as TGCAGTGCCCTCGGGGGGACTAGCGGGAGAGGAGGAGGAGAGGAGACCCAGTACTTC.

The chain carries TRBV3-1 and TRBJ2-2; D is possibly TRBD2 (5 bases). Trimming left V 1 base short and J 0 bases short, with 15 bases between. The CDR3 loop spans 18 amino acids. Per germline, CDR1 LGHDT and CDR2 YNNKEL (reference sequence). DNA for the CDR3: TGTGCCAGCAGCCAAGCCCCGGGAATCCATTCGAACACCGGGGAGCTGTTTTTT. Protein product: CASSQAPGIHSNTGELFF.

This clonotype was detected many times. This chain links TRBV3-1 with TRBJ2-5, with 9 bases matching TRBD2. The length of the CDR3 is 16 residues. V gave up 1 base and J gave up 3 bases; unmatched junction bases: 6. The germline V gene has CDR1 LGHDT and CDR2 YNNKEL (reference sequence). Here the CDR3 DNA reads TGTGCCAGCAGCCAAGGGTTAGCGGGAGACGAAGAGACCCAGTACTTC. It specifies CASSQGLAGDEETQYF.

This clonotype has only a few counts. J is TRBJ1-1 and V is TRBV9; possibly TRBD1 for D (6 bases). This CDR3 comprises 17 residues. Looked up from germline, CDR1 is SGDLS and CDR2 is YYNGEE. The germline V and J ends were trimmed by 3 bases and 0 bases, with 18 bases remaining between them. The CDR3 DNA sequence: TGTGCCAGCAGCGCGAGGGGGGGTGGGTTTATGAACACTGAAGCTTTCTTT. The encoded protein is CASSARGGGFMNTEAFF. The variable domain in full, completed from reference TRBV9 and TRBJ1-1, reads DSGVTQTPKHLITATGQRVTLRCSPRSGDLSVYWYQQSLDQGLQFLIQYYNGEERAKGNILERFSAQQFPDLHSELNLSSLELGDSALYFCASSARGGGFMNTEAFFGQGTRLTVV.

This clonotype was counted between two and nine times. The chain uses TRBV20-1 and TRBJ1-1; 9 bases match TRBD1. V was pared by 2 bases and J by 11 bases, with 12 bases of the junction left unmatched. Germline loops: CDR1 DFQATT, CDR2 SNEGSKA (reference sequence). The CDR3 contains 14 residues. The CDR3 bases are TGCAGTGCTAGACGAACAAGCCGGGACAGGGAGGCTTTCTTT. This encodes CSARRTSRDREAFF.

This clonotype was recorded many times. The V call is TRBV28, the J call TRBJ1-1; 7 bases line up with TRBD1. This CDR3 is 14 amino acids long. Germline CDR1 and CDR2: MDHEN and SYDVKM. The V gene end was trimmed by 6 bases and the J gene end by 1 base; junction bases not matched to a gene: 5. This chain's CDR3 is CASSPWDRNTEAFF. The CDR3 DNA follows: TGTGCCAGCAGCCCATGGGACAGGAACACTGAAGCTTTCTTT.

This clonotype was detected a few times. The chain links TRBV5-1 to TRBJ2-7; 11 nucleotides align to TRBD1. Germline V CDR1 and CDR2: SGHRS, YFSETQ. CDR3 length equals 13 residues. V was clipped by 3 bases and J by 5 bases; unmatched bases: 1. The CDR3 loop reads CASSSGQGDEQYF. Here the CDR3 DNA reads TGCGCCAGCAGCTCGGGACAGGGGGACGAGCAGTACTTC.

The chain recombines TRBV6-1 with TRBJ2-7; either TRBD1 or TRBD2 may fit D (5 bases each). Germline values: CDR1 MNHNS, CDR2 SASEGT. The CDR3 consists of 16 residues. V was trimmed by 4 bases and J by 1 base, leaving 17 bases between them. The CDR3 region has the DNA TGTGCCAGCAGTGCGCGCCCAGGGAGTCGGTCCTACGAGCAGTACTTC. This gives the protein CASSARPGSRSYEQYF.

This clonotype was found a few times. The V and J genes are TRBV5-5 and TRBJ1-6; 9 bases align to TRBD1. Trimming removed 1 base from V and 9 bases from J; junction bases left unmatched: 5. The CDR3 contains 15 residues. In germline, CDR1 is SGHKS, CDR2 YYEKEE (reference sequence). The DNA of the CDR3 is TGTGCCAGCAGCTTGACGGGACAGGGTGGTTCACCCCTCCACTTT. Protein sequence: CASSLTGQGGSPLHF.

The CDR3 protein is CASSETVTNEKLFF. Here the CDR3 DNA reads TGTGCCAGCAGTGAGACAGTCACTAATGAAAAACTGTTTTTT. J is TRBJ1-4 and V is TRBV6-1; a weak D match, TRBD1 (5 bases). CDR3 length: 14 amino acids. V lost 3 bases, J lost 2 bases, and 7 bases lay in between. The germline V gene has CDR1 MNHNS and CDR2 SASEGT.

In its sample, this clonotype was seen many times. The chain employs TRBV6-1 and TRBJ1-2; no clear D. The CDR3 contains 13 residues. Trimming took off 6 bases at V and 4 bases at J, with 12 bases between the two ends. CDR1 is MNHNS and CDR2 is SASEGT in the germline V gene. The CDR3, as DNA: TGTGCCAGCAGGATGGACCTACTCTATGGCTACACCTTC. It translates to CASRMDLLYGYTF.

The V call is TRBV6-4, the J call TRBJ1-2, with D possibly being TRBD1 (5 bases). V lost 2 bases, J lost 7 bases, and 11 bases lay in between. From germline, CDR1 is MRHNA and CDR2 SNTAGT. This CDR3 is 13 amino acids long. The CDR3 is CASSDSQGGGYTF. The CDR3 DNA sequence: TGTGCCAGCAGTGACAGCCAGGGTGGTGGCTACACCTTC.

This clonotype appeared a few times. This may come from a read error, since a much larger clone is one base off. This chain uses TRBV7-2 with TRBJ2-5; perhaps TRBD2 as D (6 bases). The CDR3 is 14 amino acids. Germline assignment: CDR1 SGHTA and CDR2 FQGNSA. DNA for the CDR3: TGTGCCCGCAGCTTCCTTAGAGCGGGAGAGACCCAGTACTTC. Encoded protein: CARSFLRAGETQYF.